This TCR beta chain was obtained from a study of T-cell reconstitution after alpha-beta-depleted transplantation in children. Unique molecular identifiers were built into the TCRbeta library. MiXCR was run by TCRdb on the PCR reads, yielding one entry per CDR3 protein. The data show hundreds of thousands of distinct CDR3 sequences, with 15% to 20% seen just once and roughly 40% held by the top ten. This clonotype was recorded at least ten times. Its specificity is not known. Unmatched junction bases numbered 5, after V lost 7 bases and J lost 6 bases. This CDR3 spans 13 amino acids. Germline V gives CDR1 MNHEY, CDR2 SVGEGT. Whole-study results and caveats: Several hundred graft clones that had expanded were reportedly the source of alpha-beta T cells about two months after transplant. Recipient T cells and thymic progenitors that survived were the source of the high TCRbeta diversity seen at day 60 in some patients. Once a year had passed after transplant, T-cell counts and diversity came mostly from newly produced T cells.

V and J are TRBV6-2 or TRBV6-3 and TRBJ2-2; TRBD2 matches 7 bases. The TCR originated in a male patient under 10 years old who had a stem cell transplant for acute lymphoblastic leukemia, so the T cells may come from the graft donor. Sequenced material: PBMCs, mostly from graft donor cells, taken 360 days after TCRalphabeta/CD19-depleted stem cell transplant. Here the CDR3 DNA reads TGTGCCAGCACCCCTGGGGGGGCCGGGGAGCTGTTTTTT. As protein: CASTPGGAGELFF.